The 12 T cell receptor beta chains in this list originate from one sample, sequenced in a study of Graves' ophthalmopathy and Graves' hyperthyroidism. RNA transcripts yielded amplified TCR beta CDR3 regions. Following a first-round RT-PCR that used HTBI primers, a second-round multiplex PCR was carried out. A single record per CDR3 protein comes from TCRdb applying MiXCR to the multiplex PCR reads. The sample has roughly 400,000 distinct CDR3 sequences, 18% seen once. Sequencing input: peripheral blood. The receptors here all came from a woman aged 18-29 years with Graves' ophthalmopathy.

This clonotype was observed many times. This rearrangement joins TRBV7-8 to TRBJ2-5; D might be TRBD1 or TRBD2, each matching 5 bases. The CDR3 sequence is 17 residues long. Trimming removed 4 bases from V and 5 bases from J, with 23 bases in between. The V gene's germline CDR1 is SGHVS and CDR2 FQNEAQ. In DNA, the CDR3 is TGTGCCAGCAGCTCTTGGGGTAGGGGAGCCCGTACGGAGACCCAGTACTTC. This codes for CASSSWGRGARTETQYF.

The chain is built from TRBV11-2 and TRBJ2-5; TRBD2 agrees at 8 bases. With V trimmed by 4 bases and J by 3 bases, 10 bases remained unmatched. Germline-derived CDR1 and CDR2 are SGHAT and FQNNGV. This CDR3 contains 16 residues. CDR3 protein: CASSSNPGLGKETQYF. CDR3 sequence (DNA): TGTGCCAGCAGCTCGAATCCGGGACTAGGGAAAGAGACCCAGTACTTC.

This clonotype was detected many times. The rearrangement uses TRBV19 and TRBJ1-2, with D hard to call. The CDR3 totals 13 residues. V lost 5 bases and J 8 bases, leaving 15 bases between the germline ends. Germline V gives CDR1 LNHDA, CDR2 SQIVND (reference sequence). CDR3 bases: TGTGCCAGTAGTGTGACGTTCGCTAGAGGCTACACCTTC. This encodes CASSVTFARGYTF.

This clonotype was detected ten times or more. V and J are TRBV4-1 and TRBJ1-5; 7 bases are a match to TRBD1. CDR3 length: 14 amino acids. Germline lookup yields CDR1 MGHRA and CDR2 YSYEKL. The V gene end was trimmed by 10 bases and the J gene end by 7 bases; junction bases not matched to a gene: 13. The CDR3 nucleotides are TGCGCCACTCACCCGACAGGGCTAGGGCAGCCCCAGCATTTT. Protein: CATHPTGLGQPQHF.

This clonotype was observed many times. With a much larger clone just one base away, this may be a read error. The chain links TRBV6-2 or TRBV6-3 to TRBJ2-2; TRBD1 or TRBD2 may be the D gene (5 bases each). Germline V gene sequence: CDR1 MNHEY, CDR2 SVGEGT. The CDR3 is 13 amino acids. CDR3 protein: CASSYSDTGELLF. In DNA form, the CDR3 reads TGTGCCAGCAGTTACTCGGACACCGGGGAGCTGCTTTTT.

This clonotype was seen repeatedly, ten times or more. The rearrangement joins TRBV27 to TRBJ1-6; weak D call: TRBD1 (5 bases). CDR1 and CDR2 from the germline V gene are MNHEY and SMNVEV (reference sequence). Trimming left V 6 bases short and J 0 bases short, with 15 bases between. CDR3 length: 17 amino acids. CDR3 amino acids: CASRTGPQSSYNSPLHF. The CDR3, as DNA: TGTGCCAGCAGAACGGGACCCCAGAGCTCCTATAATTCACCCCTCCACTTT.

At least ten counts were recorded for this clonotype. V and J are TRBV27 and TRBJ2-2, with D perhaps assigned TRBD1 or TRBD2 (5 bases each). V was clipped by 6 bases and J by 0 bases, with 8 bases between them. There are 14 residues in the CDR3. CDR1 MNHEY and CDR2 SMNVEV come from the germline V gene (reference sequence). The CDR3 DNA sequence: TGTGCCAGCAGCTTGGGACCGAACACCGGGGAGCTGTTTTTT. Translation gives CASSLGPNTGELFF.

This clonotype was counted many times. The V gene is TRBV6-2 or TRBV6-3, the J gene TRBJ2-7; D is undetermined. The CDR3 covers 16 residues. The V gene lost 2 bases and the J gene lost 4 bases, with 18 bases spanning the gap. Per the germline V gene, CDR1 is MNHEY and CDR2 is SVGEGT. The CDR3 loop reads CASSYGRAALGYEQYF. CDR3 coding DNA: TGTGCCAGCAGTTACGGTAGGGCCGCCTTGGGGTACGAGCAGTACTTC.

The J gene is TRBJ1-1, the V gene TRBV6-2 or TRBV6-3; maybe TRBD1 (6 bases). Trimming removed 4 bases at V and 1 base at J, with 13 bases between. The CDR3 loop spans 15 amino acids. Germline assignment: CDR1 MNHEY and CDR2 SVGEGT. The CDR3 loop is CASSFLGTSNTEAFF. The CDR3, as DNA: TGTGCCAGCAGTTTCCTCGGGACATCGAACACTGAAGCTTTCTTT.

This clonotype occurred many times. This rearrangement joins TRBV7-6 to TRBJ1-5; possible D gene TRBD1, 6 bases. Deletions cut 2 bases from V and 7 bases from J, with 15 bases between. Germline loops: CDR1 SGHVS, CDR2 FNYEAQ. The CDR3 length is 15 residues. As DNA, the CDR3 is TGTGCCAGCAGCTTAAACGGGGGCGCCGTACAGCCCCAGCATTTT. Translation: CASSLNGGAVQPQHF.

This clonotype has ten or more counts. The V call is TRBV5-1, the J call TRBJ2-7, with D unclear. V dropped 0 bases and J dropped 2 bases, with 9 bases sitting between them. The CDR3 length is 14 residues. Germline CDR1 reads SGHRS; CDR2 reads YFSETQ. CDR3 sequence (DNA): TGCGCCAGCAGCTTGGTTGGCAGCACCTACGAGCAGTACTTC. The encoded protein is CASSLVGSTYEQYF.

There are many counts of this clonotype. The chain recombines TRBV7-2 with TRBJ2-7; 7 bases match TRBD1. This CDR3 contains 17 residues. J lost 7 bases, V lost 0 bases, and 15 bases had no gene match. The germline V gene encodes CDR1 SGHTA and CDR2 FQGNSA. This CDR3 reads CASSLAASGGMESEQYF. The DNA of the CDR3 is TGTGCCAGCAGCTTAGCGGCTTCAGGGGGAATGGAGTCGGAGCAGTACTTC.